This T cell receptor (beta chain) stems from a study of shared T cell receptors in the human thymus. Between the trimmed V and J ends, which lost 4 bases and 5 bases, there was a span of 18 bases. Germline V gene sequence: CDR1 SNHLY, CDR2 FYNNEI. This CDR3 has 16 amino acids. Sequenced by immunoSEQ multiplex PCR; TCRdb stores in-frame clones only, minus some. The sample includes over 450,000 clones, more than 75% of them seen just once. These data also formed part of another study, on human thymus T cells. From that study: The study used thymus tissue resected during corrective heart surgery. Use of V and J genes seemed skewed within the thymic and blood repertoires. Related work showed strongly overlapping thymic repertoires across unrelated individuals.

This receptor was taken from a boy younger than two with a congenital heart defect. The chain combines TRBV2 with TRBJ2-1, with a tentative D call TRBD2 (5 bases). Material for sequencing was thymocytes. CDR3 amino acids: CASSVWKLRANNEQFF. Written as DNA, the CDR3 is TGTGCCAGCAGTGTGTGGAAGTTGAGGGCTAACAATGAGCAGTTCTTC.